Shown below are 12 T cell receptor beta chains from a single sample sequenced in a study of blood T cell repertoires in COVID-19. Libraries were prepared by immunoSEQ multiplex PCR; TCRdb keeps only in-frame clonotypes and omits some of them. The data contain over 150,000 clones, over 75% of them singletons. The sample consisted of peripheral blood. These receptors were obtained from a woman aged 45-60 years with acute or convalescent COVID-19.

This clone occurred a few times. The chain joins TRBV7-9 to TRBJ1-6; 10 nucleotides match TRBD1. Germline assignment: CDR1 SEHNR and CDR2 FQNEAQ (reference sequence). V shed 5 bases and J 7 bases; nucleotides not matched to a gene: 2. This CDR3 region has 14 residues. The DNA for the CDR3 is TGTGCCAGCAGCCTGGACAGGGGGAATTCACCCCTCCACTTT. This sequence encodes CASSLDRGNSPLHF.

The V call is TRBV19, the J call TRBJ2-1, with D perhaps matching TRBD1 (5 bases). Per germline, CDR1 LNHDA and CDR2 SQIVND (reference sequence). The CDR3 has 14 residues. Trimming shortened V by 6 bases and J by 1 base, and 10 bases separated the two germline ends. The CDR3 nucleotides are TGTGCCAGTAGAGGACATTCTTCCTACAATGAGCAGTTCTTC. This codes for CASRGHSSYNEQFF.

The CDR3 region is CASSRSEGGAQYF. The CDR3 DNA follows: TGTGCCAGCAGCCGGTCGGAAGGGGGGGCCCAGTACTTC. The V gene is TRBV12-3 or TRBV12-4, the J gene TRBJ2-5; D is possibly TRBD2 (7 bases). This CDR3 has 13 residues. Between the trimmed V and J ends, which lost 6 bases and 9 bases, there was a span of 17 bases.

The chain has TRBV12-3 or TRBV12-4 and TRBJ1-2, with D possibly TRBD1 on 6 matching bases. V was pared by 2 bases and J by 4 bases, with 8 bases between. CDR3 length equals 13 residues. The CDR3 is CASSLRGGYGYTF. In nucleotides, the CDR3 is TGTGCCAGCAGTTTAAGGGGGGGCTATGGCTACACCTTC.

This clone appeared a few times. The chain's CDR3 is CASSLVGGDTQYF. The CDR3 bases are TGTGCCAGCAGCTTAGTTGGAGGAGATACGCAGTATTTT. V and J are TRBV11-2 and TRBJ2-3; D perhaps matches TRBD2 (5 bases). The CDR3 extends over 13 amino acids. V was pared by 1 base and J by 5 bases, with 7 bases between. The germline V gene has CDR1 SGHAT and CDR2 FQNNGV.

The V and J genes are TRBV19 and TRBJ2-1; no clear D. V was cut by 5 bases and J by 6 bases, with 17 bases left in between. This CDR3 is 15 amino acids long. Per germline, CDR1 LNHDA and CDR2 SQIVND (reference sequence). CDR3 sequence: CASSAFFGRSNEQFF. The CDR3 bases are TGTGCCAGTAGTGCTTTTTTTGGCCGGAGCAATGAGCAGTTCTTC.

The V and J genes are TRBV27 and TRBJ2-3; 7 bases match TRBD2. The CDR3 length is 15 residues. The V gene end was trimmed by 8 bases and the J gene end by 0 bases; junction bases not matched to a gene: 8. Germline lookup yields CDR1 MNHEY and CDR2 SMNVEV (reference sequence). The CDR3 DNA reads TGTGCCAGCCGAACTAGCGTATCTAGCACAGATACGCAGTATTTT. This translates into CASRTSVSSTDTQYF.

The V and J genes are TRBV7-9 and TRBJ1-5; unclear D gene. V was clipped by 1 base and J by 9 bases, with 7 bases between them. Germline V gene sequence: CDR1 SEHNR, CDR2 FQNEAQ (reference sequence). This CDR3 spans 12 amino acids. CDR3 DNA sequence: TGTGCCAGCAGCTTAGACAGATTGCCCCAGCATTTT. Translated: CASSLDRLPQHF. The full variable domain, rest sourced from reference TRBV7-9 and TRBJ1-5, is DTGVSQNPRHKITKRGQNVTFRCDPISEHNRLYWYRQTLGQGPEFLTYFQNEAQLEKSRLLSDRFSAERPKGSFSTLEIQRTEQGDSAMYLCASSLDRLPQHFGDGTRLSIL.

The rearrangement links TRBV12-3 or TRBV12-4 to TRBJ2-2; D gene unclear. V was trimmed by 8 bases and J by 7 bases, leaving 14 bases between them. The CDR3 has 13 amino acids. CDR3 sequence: CASQIRVGGELFF. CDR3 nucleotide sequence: TGTGCCAGCCAGATCCGGGTGGGCGGGGAGCTGTTTTTT.

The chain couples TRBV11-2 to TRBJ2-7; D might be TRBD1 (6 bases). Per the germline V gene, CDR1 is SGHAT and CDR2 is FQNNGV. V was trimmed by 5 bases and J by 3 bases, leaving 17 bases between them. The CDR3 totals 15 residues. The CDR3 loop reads CASSRTGSPVYEQYF. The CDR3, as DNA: TGTGCCAGCAGCCGTACAGGGTCCCCTGTCTACGAGCAGTACTTC.

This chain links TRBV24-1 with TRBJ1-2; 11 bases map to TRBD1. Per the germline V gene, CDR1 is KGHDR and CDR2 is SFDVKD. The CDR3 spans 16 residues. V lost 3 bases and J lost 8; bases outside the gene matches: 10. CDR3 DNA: TGTGCCACCAGTGATATGGGACAGGGGGTCCCAGGGGGCTACACCTTC. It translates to CATSDMGQGVPGGYTF.

The CDR3 DNA reads TGTGCCAGCAGCACGGGCCCACATCAGGGCGAGACCCAGTACTTC. Its protein product is CASSTGPHQGETQYF. The genes are TRBV9 and TRBJ2-5; a possible D gene is TRBD1 (5 bases). Trimming removed 4 bases at V and 5 bases at J, with 18 bases between. CDR3 length equals 15 residues. CDR1 and CDR2 (germline): SGDLS, YYNGEE.